The clone carrying this T cell receptor (beta chain) was detected only once. This specimen belongs to a study of blood T cell repertoires in COVID-19. The germline V gene encodes CDR1 LNHDA and CDR2 SQIVND (reference sequence). The CDR3 has 17 residues. Losses at the gene ends were 4 bases for V and 4 bases for J; bases not matched to a gene: 7. Sequenced by immunoSEQ multiplex PCR; TCRdb stores in-frame clones only, minus some. The sample contains nearly 250,000 clones, about 83% of which appear only once. The sequence was collected from an elderly woman with COVID-19, enrolled during active disease. The material sequenced was peripheral blood. The chain recombines TRBV19 with TRBJ2-2, with 12 nucleotides matching TRBD2. CDR3 sequence: CASSTSGGALGTGELFF. The CDR3 nucleotides are TGTGCCAGTAGTACTAGCGGGGGGGCCTTGGGCACCGGGGAGCTGTTTTTT. The variable domain in full, with the rest retrieved from reference TRBV19 and TRBJ2-2, is DGGITQSPKYLFRKEGQNVTLSCEQNLNHDAMYWYRQDPGQGLRLIYYSQIVNDFQKGDIAEGYSVSREKKESFPLTVTSAQKNPTAFYLCASSTSGGALGTGELFFGEGSRLTVL.